These 7 T cell receptor beta chains originate from one sample sequenced in a study of human T cells and chemical hapten exposure. Time point meaning: pre-sensitization, week 0. Treatment given: therapeutic diphenylcyclopropenone sensitization with weekly scalp DPC. A single record per CDR3 protein comes from TCRdb applying MiXCR to the RACE reads. This sample carries 380,000 or so distinct CDR3 sequences, around 5.5% of them seen once, and the ten largest clones take about 8.2%. Sequencing used whole blood, obtained in connection with sensitization to the hapten diphenylcyclopropenone (DPC). The receptors stem from a woman in her late teens or twenties with alopecia areata. Some clones in this sample may be carry-over from other donors' samples.

V is TRBV11-2 and J is TRBJ2-1; 9 nucleotides agree with TRBD1. Germline V gene sequence: CDR1 SGHAT, CDR2 FQNNGV. The CDR3 is 17 residues long. V lost 6 bases and J lost 4; bases outside the gene matches: 13. CDR3 sequence (DNA): TGTGCCAGCAGAAAAACCGGGACAGGGTTTGGTTACAATGAGCAGTTCTTC. Protein sequence: CASRKTGTGFGYNEQFF.

J is TRBJ2-1 and V is TRBV3-1; 11 nucleotides match TRBD2. This CDR3 contains 15 residues. Trimming took 1 base from V and 9 from J; bases not matched to a gene: 5. The germline CDR1 and CDR2 sequences are LGHDT and YNNKEL (reference sequence). Here the CDR3 DNA reads TGTGCCAGCAGCCAAGTTGCTAGCGGGGGGTCTGAGCAGTTCTTC. Translated: CASSQVASGGSEQFF.

This clonotype was seen only a few times. The chain links TRBV7-2 to TRBJ2-3, with 15 bases aligning to TRBD2. Germline assignment: CDR1 SGHTA and CDR2 FQGNSA. J gave up 11 bases and V 5 bases, and 14 bases lay outside the gene matches. CDR3 length: 17 residues. The CDR3 loop is CASSKALGTSGGIVQYF. The CDR3, as DNA: TGTGCCAGCAGCAAGGCTCTCGGGACTAGCGGGGGGATCGTGCAGTATTTT.

The rearrangement joins TRBV4-3 to TRBJ2-4; D remains ambiguous. Trimming took off 0 bases at V and 0 bases at J, with 9 bases between the two ends. This CDR3 has 16 amino acids. CDR1 LGHNA and CDR2 YSLEER come from the germline V gene. The CDR3 sequence: CASSQDAELAKNIQYF. The CDR3 DNA reads TGCGCCAGCAGCCAAGATGCGGAGCTAGCCAAAAACATTCAGTACTTC.

This clonotype has a handful of counts. The chain employs TRBV14 and TRBJ1-3; no clear D gene. Germline CDR1 SGHDN, CDR2 FVKESK. The CDR3 contains 14 residues. V gave up 6 bases and J gave up 0 bases, with 9 bases separating them. The CDR3 sequence: CASSPGHSGNTIYF. The CDR3 bases are TGTGCCAGCAGTCCGGGCCACTCTGGAAACACCATATATTTT.

This clonotype has ten or more counts. V usage is TRBV15 and J usage is TRBJ2-3, with D possibly matching TRBD2 (6 bases). CDR3 size: 15 residues. The germline V and J ends were trimmed by 0 bases and 9 bases, with 16 bases remaining between them. CDR1 LNHNV and CDR2 YYDKDF come from the germline V gene (reference sequence). This chain's CDR3 is CATSRDSAWGETQYF. The CDR3 DNA reads as TGTGCCACCAGCAGAGATTCCGCGTGGGGGGAGACGCAGTATTTT.

The rearrangement links TRBV6-6 to TRBJ2-7; TRBD1 matches at 10 bases. Germline CDR1 reads MNHNY; CDR2 reads SVGAGI (reference sequence). The CDR3 sequence is 14 residues long. V shed 2 bases, J shed 4 bases, and the junction held 2 bases outside the gene matches. Here the CDR3 DNA reads TGTGCCAGCAGTTACCAGGACAGGGGGTACGAGCAGTACTTC. Its protein is CASSYQDRGYEQYF.